The rows below give T cell receptor beta chains drawn from one sample of a study of blood T cell repertoires in COVID-19. Measured with immunoSEQ multiplex PCR; TCRdb has only the in-frame clones, and not every one. The sample shows roughly 230,000 clones, about 88% of them seen only once. Sequenced material: peripheral blood. The origin of the receptors is a man between 65 and 80 years old with acute or convalescent COVID-19. The CDR3 runs from the conserved cysteine through the conserved F or W.

v_call	j_call	cdr3_length	cdr3_aa
TRBV4-1	TRBJ2-2	14	CASSQAQGPGELFF
TRBV12-3/TRBV12-4	TRBJ2-7	11	CASSRGGEQYF
TRBV14	TRBJ1-3	15	CASSHNYRAGNTIYF
TRBV19	TRBJ2-1	15	CASRRAASGYNEQFF
TRBV6-2/TRBV6-3	TRBJ1-5	17	CASSLYTGQGRNQPQHF
TRBV5-4	TRBJ1-1	14	CASSFDRMNTEAFF
TRBV27	TRBJ2-1	15	CASSPGTSGSDEQFF
TRBV23-1	TRBJ1-1	14	CASENRDRDPEAFF
TRBV5-4	TRBJ2-5	15	CASSRESGKVETQYF
TRBV28	TRBJ1-2	13	CASSSQGRGGYTF
TRBV7-9	TRBJ2-2	14	CASSLFLNTGELFF
TRBV11-1	TRBJ1-4	15	CASSLVPDSNEKLFF
TRBV11-2	TRBJ2-5	13	CASSLDYGETQYF
TRBV5-4	TRBJ2-5	12	CASSGTSGTQYF
TRBV19	TRBJ1-1	15	CASRSRVEGNTEAFF
TRBV5-4	TRBJ2-7	13	CAIRTSGSSEQYF
TRBV7-8	TRBJ2-2	16	CASRRSGTSNTGELFF
TRBV5-6	TRBJ1-2	15	CASSLARTGAYGYTF
TRBV21-1	TRBJ1-5	16	CASSPGHAFKLQPQHF
TRBV5-6	TRBJ1-2	14	CASSGTGGSDGYTF
TRBV11-3	TRBJ2-2	13	CASSQLDTGELFF